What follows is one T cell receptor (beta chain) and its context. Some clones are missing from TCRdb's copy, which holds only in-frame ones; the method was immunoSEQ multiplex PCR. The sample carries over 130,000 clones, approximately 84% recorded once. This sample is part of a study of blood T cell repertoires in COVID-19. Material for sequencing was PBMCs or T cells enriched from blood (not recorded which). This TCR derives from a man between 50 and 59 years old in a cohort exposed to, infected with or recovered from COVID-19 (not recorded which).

CDR3 sequence reads: CASSFHNSPLHF. The DNA of the CDR3 is TGTGCCAGCAGCTTCCATAATTCACCCCTCCACTTT. The chain is built from TRBV2 and TRBJ1-6; D is undetermined. CDR3 length: 12 residues. Trimming removed 6 bases at V and 5 bases at J, with 5 bases between. Germline CDR1 and CDR2: SNHLY and FYNNEI.